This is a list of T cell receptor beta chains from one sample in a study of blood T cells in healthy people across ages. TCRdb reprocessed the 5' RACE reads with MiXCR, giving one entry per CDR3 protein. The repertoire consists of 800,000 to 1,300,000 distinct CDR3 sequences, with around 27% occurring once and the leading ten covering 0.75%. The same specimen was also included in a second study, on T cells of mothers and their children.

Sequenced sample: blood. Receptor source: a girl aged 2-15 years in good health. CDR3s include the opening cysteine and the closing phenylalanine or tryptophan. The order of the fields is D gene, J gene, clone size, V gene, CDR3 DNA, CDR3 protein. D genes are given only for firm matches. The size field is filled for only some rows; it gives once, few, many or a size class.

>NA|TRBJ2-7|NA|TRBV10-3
TGTGCCATCAGTGAAGGCAACCTGGGCTCCTACGAGCAGTACTTC
CAISEGNLGSYEQYF
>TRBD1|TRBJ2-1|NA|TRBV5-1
TGCGCCAGCAGCAGTGGACAGGGGTGGGGGAATGAGCAGTTCTTC
CASSSGQGWGNEQFF
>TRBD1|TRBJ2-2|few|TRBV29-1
TGCAGCGTTGAAGAATCGGCGACAGGGGAAACTTTCACCGGGGAGCTGTTTTTT
CSVEESATGETFTGELFF
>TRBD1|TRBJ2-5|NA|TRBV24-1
TGTGCCACCAGTGATTTTGGACAGGGTAGGGGACTGTACCAAGAGACCCAGTACTTC
CATSDFGQGRGLYQETQYF
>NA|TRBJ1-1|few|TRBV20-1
TGCAGTGCTACTACAGGGAAGGCTGAAGCTTTCTTT
CSATTGKAEAFF
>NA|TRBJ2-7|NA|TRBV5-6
TGTGCCAGCAGCCTATCACAGGACAGATCCTACGAGCAGTACTTC
CASSLSQDRSYEQYF
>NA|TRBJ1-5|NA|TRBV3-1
TGTGCCAGCAGCCAAGATGCTAGCAATCAGCCCCAGCATTTT
CASSQDASNQPQHF
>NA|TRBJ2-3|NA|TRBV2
TGTGCCAGCAGTGTCAACGCGGATACGCAGTATTTT
CASSVNADTQYF
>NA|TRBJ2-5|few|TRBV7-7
TGTGCTAGCAGCTTGGGGTTGGCGGGGACCCAGTACTTC
CASSLGLAGTQYF
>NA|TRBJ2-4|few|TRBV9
TGTGCCAGCAGCGTAGGGGACCGCCAGTACTTC
CASSVGDRQYF
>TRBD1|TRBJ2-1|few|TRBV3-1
TGTGCCAGCAGCCTCCCAGACAGGGGTAGGAATGAGCAGTTCTTC
CASSLPDRGRNEQFF
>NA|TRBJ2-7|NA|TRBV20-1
TGCAGTGCTAGAGAGATGACTAGATTTCAGTCTTCCGAGCAGTACTTC
CSAREMTRFQSSEQYF
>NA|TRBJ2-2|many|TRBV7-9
TGTGCCAGCAGTTTGATTCCCGGGGAGCTGTTTTTT
CASSLIPGELFF
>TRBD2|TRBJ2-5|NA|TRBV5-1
TGCGCCAGCAGCTCTGCCGGGAGGGCCCATAGCCAAGAGACCCAGTACTTC
CASSSAGRAHSQETQYF
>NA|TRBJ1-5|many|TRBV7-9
TGTGCCAGCAGGGGTGGGGGGCTTCAGCCCCAGCATTTT
CASRGGGLQPQHF
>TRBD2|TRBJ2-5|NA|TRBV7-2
TGTGCCAGCAGCCCACTAGCGGGAGGAAACCAAGAGACCCAGTACTTC
CASSPLAGGNQETQYF
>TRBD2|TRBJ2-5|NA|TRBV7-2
TGTGCCAGCCGGGAGGGACAAGAGACCCAGTACTTC
CASREGQETQYF
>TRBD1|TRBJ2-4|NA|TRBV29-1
TGCAGCGTTGAGGACAACAGGGGGCCGGAGAACATTCAGTACTTC
CSVEDNRGPENIQYF
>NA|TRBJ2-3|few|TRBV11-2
TGTGCCAGCAGCTTAGGGTATGCCACAGATACGCAGTATTTT
CASSLGYATDTQYF
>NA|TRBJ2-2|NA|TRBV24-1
TGTGCCACCAGTGTGGCAGGGTCGAACACCGGGGAGCTGTTTTTT
CATSVAGSNTGELFF
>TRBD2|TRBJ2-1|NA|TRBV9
TGTGCCAGCAGCGTCTCGGCGGGGGCCTACAATGAGCAGTTCTTC
CASSVSAGAYNEQFF
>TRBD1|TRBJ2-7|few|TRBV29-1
TGCAGCGTAAGGACAGGAGCAACCTACGAGCAGTACTTC
CSVRTGATYEQYF
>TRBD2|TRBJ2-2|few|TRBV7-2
TGTGCCAGCAGCCGGACTAGCGGGAGCGAGACCGGGGAGCTGTTTTTT
CASSRTSGSETGELFF
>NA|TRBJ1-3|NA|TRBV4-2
TGTGCCAGCAGCCAAGATGATGGAGGGGGAAACACCATATATTTT
CASSQDDGGGNTIYF
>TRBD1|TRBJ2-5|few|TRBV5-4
TGTGCCAGCAGCGGTGACAGGGGGCTGGATGAGACCCAGTACTTC
CASSGDRGLDETQYF
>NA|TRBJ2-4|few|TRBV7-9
TGTGCCAGCAGCTTAGTTTCAGGGATTGACATTCAGTACTTC
CASSLVSGIDIQYF
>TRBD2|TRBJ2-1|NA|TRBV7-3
TGTGCCAGCAGCTTAGAGCGGGGGCTGGGTGACGAGCAGTTCTTC
CASSLERGLGDEQFF
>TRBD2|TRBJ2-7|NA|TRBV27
TGTGCCAGCAGTGGATTTCCGACTAGCGGGCTACCCTACGAGCAGTACTTC
CASSGFPTSGLPYEQYF
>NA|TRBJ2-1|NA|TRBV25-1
TGTGCCAGCAGTTCACAGGGTCTTGGCAATGAGCAGTTCTTC
CASSSQGLGNEQFF
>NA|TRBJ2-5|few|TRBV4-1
TGCGCCAGCAGCCAAGATAGAAACCAAGAGACCCAGTACTTC
CASSQDRNQETQYF
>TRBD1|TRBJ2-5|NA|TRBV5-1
TGCGCCAGCAGCGGGTGGACAGGTGAAGAGACCCAGTACTTC
CASSGWTGEETQYF
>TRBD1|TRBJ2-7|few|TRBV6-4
TGTGCCAGCAGTCACAGGGGAATGAGAGCCTACGAGCAGTACTTC
CASSHRGMRAYEQYF
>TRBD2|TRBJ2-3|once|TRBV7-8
TGTGCCAGCAGCCTCCCTAGCGGACGCACAGATACGCAGTATTTT
CASSLPSGRTDTQYF
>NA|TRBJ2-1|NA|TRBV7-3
TGTGCCAGCAGCCCCCTAGGTGAGAGGGGCGATGAGCAGTTCTTC
CASSPLGERGDEQFF
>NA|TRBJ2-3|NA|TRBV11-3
TGTGCCAGCAGCTCCCGTGATGGAGCCACAGATACGCAGTATTTT
CASSSRDGATDTQYF
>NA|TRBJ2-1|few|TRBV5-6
TGTGCCAGCAGCTCGTATTCCGTCGATGAACAGTTCTTC
CASSSYSVDEQFF
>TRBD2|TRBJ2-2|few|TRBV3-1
TGTGCCAGCAGCCCCATCCGGACTAGCGTGGCCGGGGAGCTGTTTTTT
CASSPIRTSVAGELFF
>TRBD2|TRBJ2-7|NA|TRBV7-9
TGTGCCAGCACCTTACTGGCGGGGGATCGACGGGGGGCCTACGAGCAGTACTTC
CASTLLAGDRRGAYEQYF
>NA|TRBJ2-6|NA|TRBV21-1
TGTGCCAGCAGCAAAGGGACAACCCGCCCCACTGGGGCCAACGTCCTGACTTTC
CASSKGTTRPTGANVLTF
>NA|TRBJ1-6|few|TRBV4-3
TGCGCCAGCAGCCAAGAAGGGATTCTATATAATTCACCCCTCCACTTT
CASSQEGILYNSPLHF
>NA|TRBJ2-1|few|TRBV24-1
TGTGCCACCAGCTCGGGACATCAATACAATGAGCAGTTCTTC
CATSSGHQYNEQFF
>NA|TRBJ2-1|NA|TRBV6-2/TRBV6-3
TGTGCCAGCAGTTACGTGCTGTTAAAGTTGTCCTCCTACAATGAGCAGTTCTTC
CASSYVLLKLSSYNEQFF
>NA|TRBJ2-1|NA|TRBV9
TGTGCCAGCAGCGTAGGAGGGGGTGAGCAGTTCTTC
CASSVGGGEQFF
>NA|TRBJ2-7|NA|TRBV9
TGTGCCAGCAGTTTGGCAGACACAAGATATTTAAGCTCCTACAAGCAGTACTTC
CASSLADTRYLSSYKQYF
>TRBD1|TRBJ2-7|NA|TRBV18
TGTGCCAGCTCTGAGAGGACAGGGGGATGGAACGAGCAGTACTTC
CASSERTGGWNEQYF
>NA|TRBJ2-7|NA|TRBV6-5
TGTGCCAGCAGTTACGGTTTGCGGGGGCCTTACGAGCAGTACTTC
CASSYGLRGPYEQYF
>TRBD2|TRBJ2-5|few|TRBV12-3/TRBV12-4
TGTGCCAGCAGCCGACTAGCTGAGCAGTACTTC
CASSRLAEQYF
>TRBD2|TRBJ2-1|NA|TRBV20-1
TGCAGTGCAACGGGACTAGCGGGTCTCTTAAATGAGCAGTTCTTC
CSATGLAGLLNEQFF